Presented here are 7 T cell receptor beta chains from one specimen sequenced in a study. From the RT-PCR reads, TCRdb called clonotypes with MiXCR, one entry per CDR3 protein. The data hold about 700,000 distinct CDR3 sequences, with 14% observed a single time. Source material: memory CD4+ T cells from blood. These receptors originate from a female donor in good health, serving as a healthy control.

This clonotype showed up many times. The chain joins TRBV7-2 to TRBJ2-7; D is unresolved. The germline V gene has CDR1 SGHTA and CDR2 FQGNSA. V shed 4 bases and J shed 4 bases, with 14 bases lying between them. The CDR3 totals 14 residues. In DNA, the CDR3 is TGTGCCAGCAGCTCCACCAAGACACAATACGAGCAGTACTTC. Its protein is CASSSTKTQYEQYF.

The sample holds many counts of this clonotype. The gene calls are TRBV29-1 and TRBJ1-5; D is perhaps TRBD1 (5 bases). Germline lookup yields CDR1 SQVTM and CDR2 ANQGSEA. The CDR3 covers 14 residues. V lost 6 bases and J 1 base, leaving 13 bases between the germline ends. For the CDR3, the DNA is TGCAGCGTCGGGATGGGGGGGAGCAATCAGCCCCAGCATTTT. Translated, it gives CSVGMGGSNQPQHF.

This clonotype has just a few counts. J is TRBJ2-7 and V is TRBV19, with 9 bases identical to TRBD2. V was clipped by 10 bases and J by 0 bases; unmatched bases: 4. This CDR3 has 13 amino acids. CDR1 and CDR2 (germline): LNHDA, SQIVND (reference sequence). CDR3 sequence (DNA): TGTGCCACTAGCGGGGCTTACTCCTACGAGCAGTACTTC. It specifies CATSGAYSYEQYF. Full variable domain (remainder filled in from reference TRBV19 and TRBJ2-7): DGGITQSPKYLFRKEGQNVTLSCEQNLNHDAMYWYRQDPGQGLRLIYYSQIVNDFQKGDIAEGYSVSREKKESFPLTVTSAQKNPTAFYLCATSGAYSYEQYFGPGTRLTVT.

The chain combines TRBV15 with TRBJ2-2; the D gene is possibly TRBD1 (5 bases). Trimming stripped 0 bases from V and 0 bases from J, with 8 bases between. The CDR3 is 16 amino acids. Germline loops: CDR1 LNHNV, CDR2 YYDKDF (reference sequence). CDR3 loop: CATSREPTANTGELFF. Here the CDR3 DNA reads TGTGCCACCAGCAGAGAGCCGACAGCGAACACCGGGGAGCTGTTTTTT.

V usage is TRBV29-1 and J usage is TRBJ1-1; 9 bases are a match to TRBD1. V shed 4 bases and J 6 bases; nucleotides not matched to a gene: 12. Per germline, CDR1 SQVTM and CDR2 ANQGSEA. The CDR3 consists of 15 residues. Here the CDR3 DNA reads TGCAGCGTTGTAAAGGACAGGGGATTTGTCCCTGAAGCTTTCTTT. Protein: CSVVKDRGFVPEAFF.

This clonotype was found a few times. The chain joins TRBV4-3 to TRBJ1-4; TRBD1 is a possible D gene (6 bases). V lost 0 bases and J 11 bases, leaving 10 bases between the germline ends. This CDR3 region has 13 residues. Per the germline V gene, CDR1 is LGHNA and CDR2 is YSLEER. The CDR3 sequence is CASSQDRGGKLFF. CDR3 DNA: TGCGCCAGCAGCCAAGATAGGGGGGGTAAACTGTTTTTT.

This clonotype was counted only a few times. The chain recombines TRBV24-1 with TRBJ2-7; no clear D gene. Germline-derived CDR1 and CDR2 are KGHDR and SFDVKD. This CDR3 spans 13 amino acids. V was shortened by 4 bases and J by 0 bases, with 6 bases between the two germline ends. The DNA of the CDR3 is TGTGCCACCAGTGACCGGAACTCCTACGAGCAGTACTTC. Translated: CATSDRNSYEQYF.